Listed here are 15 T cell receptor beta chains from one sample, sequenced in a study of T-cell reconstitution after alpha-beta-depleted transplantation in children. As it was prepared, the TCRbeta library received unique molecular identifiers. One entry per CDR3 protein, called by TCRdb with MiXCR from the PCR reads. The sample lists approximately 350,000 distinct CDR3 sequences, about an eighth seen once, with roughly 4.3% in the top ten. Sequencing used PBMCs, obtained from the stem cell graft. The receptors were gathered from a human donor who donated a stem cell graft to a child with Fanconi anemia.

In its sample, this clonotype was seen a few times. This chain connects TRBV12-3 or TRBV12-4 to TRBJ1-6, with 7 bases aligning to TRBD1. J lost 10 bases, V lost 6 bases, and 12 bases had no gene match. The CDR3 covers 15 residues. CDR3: CASSLSGTAKSPLHF. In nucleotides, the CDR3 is TGTGCCAGCAGCCTCAGCGGGACAGCCAAGTCACCCCTCCACTTT.

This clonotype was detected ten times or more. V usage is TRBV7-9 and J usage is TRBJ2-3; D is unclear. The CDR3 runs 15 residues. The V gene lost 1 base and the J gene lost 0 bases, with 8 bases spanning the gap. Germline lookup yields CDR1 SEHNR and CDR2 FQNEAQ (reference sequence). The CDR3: CASSLGLPSTDTQYF. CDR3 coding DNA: TGTGCCAGCAGCTTAGGTCTTCCTAGCACAGATACGCAGTATTTT.

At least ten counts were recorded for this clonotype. This CDR3 reads CSVEGLAGGYDEQFF. CDR3 coding DNA: TGCAGCGTTGAAGGACTAGCGGGGGGGTACGATGAGCAGTTCTTC. The chain uses TRBV29-1 and TRBJ2-1; 14 positions agree with TRBD2. CDR1 SQVTM and CDR2 ANQGSEA come from the germline V gene. Losses at the gene ends were 1 base for V and 8 bases for J; bases not matched to a gene: 4. This CDR3 region has 15 residues.

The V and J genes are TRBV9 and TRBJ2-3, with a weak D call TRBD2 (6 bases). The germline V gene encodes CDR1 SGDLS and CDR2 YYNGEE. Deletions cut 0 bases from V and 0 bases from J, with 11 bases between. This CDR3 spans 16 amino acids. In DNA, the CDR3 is TGTGCCAGCAGCGTAGGTGGCGGGGTAAGCACAGATACGCAGTATTTT. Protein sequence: CASSVGGGVSTDTQYF.

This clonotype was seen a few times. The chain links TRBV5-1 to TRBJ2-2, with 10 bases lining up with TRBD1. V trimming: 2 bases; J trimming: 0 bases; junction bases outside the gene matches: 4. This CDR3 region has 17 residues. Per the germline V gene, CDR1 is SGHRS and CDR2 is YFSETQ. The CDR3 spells CASSFGQGGPNTGELFF. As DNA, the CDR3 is TGCGCCAGCAGCTTCGGACAGGGGGGACCGAACACCGGGGAGCTGTTTTTT.

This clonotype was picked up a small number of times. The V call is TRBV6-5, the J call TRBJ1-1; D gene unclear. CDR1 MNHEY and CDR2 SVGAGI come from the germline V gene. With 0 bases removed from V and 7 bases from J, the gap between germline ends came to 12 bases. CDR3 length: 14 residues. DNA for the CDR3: TGTGCCAGCAGTTACTCGGGCAATGTCTATGAAGCTTTCTTT. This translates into CASSYSGNVYEAFF.

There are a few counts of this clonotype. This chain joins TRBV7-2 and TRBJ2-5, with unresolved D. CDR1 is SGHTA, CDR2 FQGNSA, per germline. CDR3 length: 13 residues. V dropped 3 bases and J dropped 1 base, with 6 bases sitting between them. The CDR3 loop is CASSLTFQETQYF. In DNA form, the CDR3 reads TGTGCCAGCAGCTTGACTTTCCAAGAGACCCAGTACTTC. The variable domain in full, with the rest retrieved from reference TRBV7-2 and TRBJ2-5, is GAGVSQSPSNKVTEKGKDVELRCDPISGHTALYWYRQSLGQGLEFLIYFQGNSAPDKSGLPSDRFSAERTGGSVSTLTIQRTQQEDSAVYLCASSLTFQETQYFGPGTRLLVL.

CDR3 in amino acids: CASSLAGAGTDTQYF. Written as DNA, the CDR3 is TGTGCCAGCAGCTTAGCAGGGGCGGGAACAGATACGCAGTATTTT. This chain joins TRBV7-9 and TRBJ2-3; maybe TRBD2 (6 bases). The CDR3 has 15 amino acids. Per germline, CDR1 SEHNR and CDR2 FQNEAQ (reference sequence). Trimming pared 0 bases from V and 3 bases from J, leaving 10 bases between.

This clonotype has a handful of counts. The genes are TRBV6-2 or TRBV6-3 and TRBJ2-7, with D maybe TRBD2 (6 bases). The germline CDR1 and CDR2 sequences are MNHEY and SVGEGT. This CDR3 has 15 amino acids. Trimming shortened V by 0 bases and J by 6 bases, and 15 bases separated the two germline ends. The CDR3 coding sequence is TGTGCCAGCAGTTACTCGACTCGGAGGGCTGTCGAGCAGTACTTC. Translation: CASSYSTRRAVEQYF.

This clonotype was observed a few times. The CDR3 nucleotides read TGTGCCAGCAGCTTGGATCTCGGGGGGCCCCAGCATTTT. It codes for CASSLDLGGPQHF. The chain couples TRBV5-6 to TRBJ1-5; possible D gene TRBD1, 5 bases. V shed 0 bases and J shed 9 bases, with 10 bases lying between them. Germline values: CDR1 SGHDT, CDR2 YYEEEE. The CDR3 extends over 13 amino acids.

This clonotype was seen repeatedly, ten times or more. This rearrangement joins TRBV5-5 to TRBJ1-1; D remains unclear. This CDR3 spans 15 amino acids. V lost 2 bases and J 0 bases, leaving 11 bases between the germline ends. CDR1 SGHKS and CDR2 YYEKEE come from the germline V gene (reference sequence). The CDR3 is CASSLVGQLNTEAFF. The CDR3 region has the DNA TGTGCCAGCAGCTTAGTAGGGCAGCTGAACACTGAAGCTTTCTTT.

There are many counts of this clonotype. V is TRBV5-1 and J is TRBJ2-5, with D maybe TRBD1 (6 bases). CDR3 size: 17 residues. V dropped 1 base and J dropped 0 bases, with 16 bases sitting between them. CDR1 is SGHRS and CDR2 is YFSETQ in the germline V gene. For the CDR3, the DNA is TGCGCCAGCAGCTTGAACAGAGGGACATGGAACCAAGAGACCCAGTACTTC. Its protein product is CASSLNRGTWNQETQYF.

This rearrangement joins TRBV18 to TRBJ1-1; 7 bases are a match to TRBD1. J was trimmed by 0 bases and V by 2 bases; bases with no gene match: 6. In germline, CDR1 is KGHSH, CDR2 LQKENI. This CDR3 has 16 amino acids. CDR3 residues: CASSPRSQGMNTEAFF. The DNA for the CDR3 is TGTGCCAGCTCACCAAGATCACAGGGGATGAACACTGAAGCTTTCTTT.

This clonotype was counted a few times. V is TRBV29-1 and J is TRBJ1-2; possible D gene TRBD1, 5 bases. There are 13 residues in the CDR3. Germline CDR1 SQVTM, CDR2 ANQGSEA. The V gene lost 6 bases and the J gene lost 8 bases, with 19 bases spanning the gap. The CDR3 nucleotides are TGCAGCGTATTGACAGATCCCCTCGGGGGCTACACCTTC. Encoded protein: CSVLTDPLGGYTF.

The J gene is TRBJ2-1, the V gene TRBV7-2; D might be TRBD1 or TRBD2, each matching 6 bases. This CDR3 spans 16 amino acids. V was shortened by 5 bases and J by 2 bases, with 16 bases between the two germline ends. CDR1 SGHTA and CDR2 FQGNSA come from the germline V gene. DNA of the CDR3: TGTGCCAGCAGCCCGACAGGCGGCGGGGCCTACAATGAGCAGTTCTTC. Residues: CASSPTGGGAYNEQFF. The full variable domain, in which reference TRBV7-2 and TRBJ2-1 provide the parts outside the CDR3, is GAGVSQSPSNKVTEKGKDVELRCDPISGHTALYWYRQSLGQGLEFLIYFQGNSAPDKSGLPSDRFSAERTGGSVSTLTIQRTQQEDSAVYLCASSPTGGGAYNEQFFGPGTRLTVL.